What follows are 30 T cell receptor beta chains derived from one specimen sequenced in a study of cytomegalovirus exposure and HLA in healthy donors. PCR primers comprised 60 Vbeta and 13 Jbeta primers. Assay used: immunoSEQ multiplex PCR; TCRdb lists only in-frame clones, some missing. In the table there are roughly 120,000 clones, 80% of which are singletons. What was sequenced was PBMCs. The receptors come from a male donor in good health and CMV-seronegative.

This chain uses TRBV6-5 with TRBJ2-3; 11 nucleotides line up with TRBD1. This CDR3 has 15 amino acids. V gave up 2 bases and J gave up 6 bases; unmatched junction bases: 4. Per the germline V gene, CDR1 is MNHEY and CDR2 is SVGAGI. The CDR3 nucleotides are TGTGCCAGCAGTTACCCAGGGACAGGGGGGGATACGCAGTATTTT. Translating it yields CASSYPGTGGDTQYF.

CDR3 sequence reads: CASTPDRGNNSPLHF. CDR3 sequence (DNA): TGTGCCAGCACTCCCGACAGGGGGAATAATTCACCCCTCCACTTT. The rearrangement links TRBV27 to TRBJ1-6, with 9 bases that match TRBD1. The CDR3 has 15 residues. V shed 7 bases and J 5 bases; nucleotides not matched to a gene: 6. In germline, CDR1 is MNHEY, CDR2 SMNVEV (reference sequence).

The rearrangement links TRBV10-2 to TRBJ2-3, with a weak D call TRBD2 (7 bases). V was cut by 7 bases and J by 0 bases, with 11 bases left in between. The CDR3 consists of 14 residues. Germline CDR1 and CDR2: WSHSY and SAAADI. CDR3 loop: CASKGGLSTDTQYF. CDR3 sequence (DNA): TGCGCCAGCAAGGGGGGACTAAGCACAGATACGCAGTATTTT.

This clone was detected a few times. Other nucleotide sequences from this sample produce the same CDR3. The CDR3 loop is CASSLAGNTDTQYF. CDR3 bases: TGCGCCAGCAGCTTAGCGGGGAACACAGATACGCAGTATTTT. V is TRBV5-1 and J is TRBJ2-3; 7 nucleotides agree with TRBD2. Trimming at V came to 2 bases and at J to 2 bases, leaving 2 bases not matched to a gene. Looked up from germline, CDR1 is SGHRS and CDR2 is YFSETQ. CDR3 length: 14 residues.

The gene calls are TRBV7-3 and TRBJ2-1, with no clear D. The V end lost 0 bases, the J end lost 7 bases, and 10 bases lay between the germline ends. This CDR3 contains 14 residues. Germline V gene lookup returns CDR1 SGHTA and CDR2 FQGTGA. This chain's CDR3 is CASSLTPSPNEQFF. CDR3 nucleotide sequence: TGTGCCAGCAGCTTAACCCCGTCCCCGAATGAGCAGTTCTTC.

This sequence joins TRBV6-5 and TRBJ1-3, with D hard to call. Germline CDR1 MNHEY, CDR2 SVGAGI. V lost 2 bases, J lost 3 bases, and 11 bases lay in between. The CDR3 is made up of 15 amino acids. The chain's CDR3 is CASSYGGVNGNTIYF. The CDR3 DNA follows: TGTGCCAGCAGTTACGGCGGGGTAAATGGAAACACCATATATTTT.

This clone was seen a handful of times. Its ends do not fully match the called genes, so a read error is possible. The chain carries TRBV7-9 and TRBJ2-6, with 9 bases identical to TRBD1. Per germline, CDR1 SEHNR and CDR2 FQNEAQ (reference sequence). This CDR3 has 16 amino acids. The CDR3 spells CASSPGQGTGANGLTF. CDR3 nucleotides: TGTGCCAGCAGCCCTGGACAGGGGACCGGGGCCAACGGCCTGACTTTC.

The chain recombines TRBV19 with TRBJ2-5, with D maybe TRBD2 (5 bases). This CDR3 has 14 amino acids. V gave up 4 bases and J gave up 4 bases, with 13 bases separating them. Looked up from germline, CDR1 is LNHDA and CDR2 is SQIVND (reference sequence). The CDR3 sequence is CASSTPSISETQYF. DNA of the CDR3: TGTGCCAGTAGTACCCCTAGCATCTCAGAGACCCAGTACTTC.

The gene calls are TRBV5-4 and TRBJ2-1, with unresolved D. Trimming removed 0 bases from V and 9 bases from J, with 13 bases in between. CDR1 is SGHNT and CDR2 is YYREEE in the germline V gene (reference sequence). There are 14 residues in the CDR3. CDR3 region: CASSLGGQASEQFF. CDR3 coding DNA: TGTGCCAGCAGCTTGGGTGGCCAAGCGAGTGAGCAGTTCTTC.

V gene TRBV15 combines with J gene TRBJ1-1; possibly TRBD1 for D (5 bases). The germline V and J ends were trimmed by 1 base and 3 bases, with 15 bases remaining between them. Germline V gives CDR1 LNHNV, CDR2 YYDKDF (reference sequence). This CDR3 has 16 amino acids. Written as DNA, the CDR3 is TGTGCCACCAGCAGAGGCCCGTTAGGGGCGGACACTGAAGCTTTCTTT. Its translation: CATSRGPLGADTEAFF.

This chain links TRBV27 with TRBJ1-2; D not certain. Trimming left V 2 bases short and J 7 bases short, with 11 bases between. This CDR3 contains 13 residues. The V gene's germline CDR1 is MNHEY and CDR2 SMNVEV (reference sequence). The CDR3 region has the DNA TGTGCCAGCAGTTTAGGGAGGGAGGGTGGCTACACCTTC. The encoded protein is CASSLGREGGYTF.

The J gene is TRBJ2-1, the V gene TRBV5-4; TRBD2 agrees at 8 bases. The CDR3 covers 16 residues. Trimming at V came to 2 bases and at J to 5 bases, leaving 9 bases not matched to a gene. In germline, CDR1 is SGHNT, CDR2 YYREEE (reference sequence). CDR3 protein: CASSFGRGLVNNEQFF. The CDR3, as DNA: TGTGCCAGCAGCTTTGGTCGGGGACTAGTGAACAATGAGCAGTTCTTC.

This chain connects TRBV11-3 to TRBJ2-1; TRBD1 matches 10 bases. The CDR3 runs to 15 residues. The junction had 7 bases not matched to a gene; V was cut back by 5 bases and J by 6 bases. CDR1 and CDR2 from the germline V gene are SGHNT and YENEEA. The CDR3 DNA reads as TGTGCCAGCAGCCCCGGACAGGGGGTTGGCAATGAGCAGTTCTTC. Protein sequence: CASSPGQGVGNEQFF.

The chain carries TRBV5-4 and TRBJ2-5, with a possible D match to TRBD1 (5 bases). This CDR3 is built from 15 residues. Germline CDR1 reads SGHNT; CDR2 reads YYREEE (reference sequence). V was pared by 4 bases and J by 2 bases, with 15 bases between. CDR3 region: CASSLRSRTQETQYF. In nucleotides, the CDR3 is TGTGCCAGCAGCCTAAGATCGCGGACACAAGAGACCCAGTACTTC.

J is TRBJ1-2 and V is TRBV25-1; 8 positions match TRBD1. Germline-derived CDR1 and CDR2 are MGHDK and SYGVNS. V lost 3 bases, J lost 1 base, and 4 bases stayed unmatched. This CDR3 has 15 amino acids. CDR3 coding DNA: TGTGCCAGCAGTGACCCTGGACAGGGTAACTATGGCTACACCTTC. Translation gives CASSDPGQGNYGYTF.

In the case of this clone: A read error may produce the germline difference seen at one junction end. CDR3 protein: CASRPTLSGANGLTF. CDR3 nucleotides: TGCGCCAGCAGACCGACACTCTCTGGGGCCAACGGCCTGACTTTC. The rearrangement joins TRBV5-1 to TRBJ2-6, with D possibly TRBD1 on 5 matching bases. Germline V gives CDR1 SGHRS, CDR2 YFSETQ. The CDR3 extends over 15 amino acids.

A single count supports this clone. The chain carries TRBV18 and TRBJ1-1, with D perhaps matching TRBD1 (5 bases). Germline-derived CDR1 and CDR2 are KGHSH and LQKENI. The CDR3 length is 15 residues. The ends were cut back, 3 bases at V and 3 bases at J, with 14 bases in the middle. The CDR3, as DNA: TGTGCCAGCTCACCGCGGGGCCTCGCGGACACTGAAGCTTTCTTT. The encoded protein is CASSPRGLADTEAFF.

The chain has TRBV7-8 and TRBJ1-3; the D gene is possibly TRBD1 (6 bases). V was pared by 3 bases and J by 2 bases, with 8 bases between. This CDR3 has 14 amino acids. Germline V CDR1 and CDR2: SGHVS, FQNEAQ. This CDR3 is CASSFRGAGNTIYF. CDR3 DNA: TGTGCCAGCAGCTTCAGGGGTGCTGGAAACACCATATATTTT.

The V and J genes are TRBV14 and TRBJ2-7; 12 nucleotides line up with TRBD2. Germline values: CDR1 SGHDN, CDR2 FVKESK. The CDR3 sequence is 17 residues long. The trim removed 1 base at V and 4 bases at J, leaving 8 bases unmatched. The CDR3, as DNA: TGTGCCAGCAGCCAAGCCCCGACTAGCGGGGGAAATTACGAGCAGTACTTC. It encodes CASSQAPTSGGNYEQYF.

V gene TRBV11-2 combines with J gene TRBJ2-3; the D is unclear. V dropped 0 bases and J dropped 2 bases, with 6 bases sitting between them. The CDR3 runs 14 residues. Germline CDR1 SGHAT, CDR2 FQNNGV. CDR3 sequence: CASSLEGITDTQYF. The DNA for the CDR3 is TGTGCCAGCAGCTTAGAGGGCATCACAGATACGCAGTATTTT.

The chain is built from TRBV5-1 and TRBJ1-4; 7 bases match TRBD1. This CDR3 comprises 15 residues. V was clipped by 3 bases and J by 5 bases; unmatched bases: 7. The germline V gene encodes CDR1 SGHRS and CDR2 YFSETQ. CDR3 in DNA: TGCGCCAGCAGCTATCGACAGGGAGGAAATGAAAAACTGTTTTTT. Translation gives CASSYRQGGNEKLFF.

In its sample, this clone was seen a few times. The CDR3 protein is CAISESSGTGRSNYGYTF. The CDR3 nucleotides read TGTGCCATCAGTGAGTCGTCTGGGACAGGAAGATCTAACTATGGCTACACCTTC. V and J are TRBV10-3 and TRBJ1-2, with 8 positions matching TRBD1. Germline values: CDR1 ENHRY, CDR2 SYGVKD. V trimming: 0 bases; J trimming: 0 bases; junction bases outside the gene matches: 9. The CDR3 has 18 amino acids.

The gene calls are TRBV11-2 and TRBJ2-7; 9 bases align to TRBD1. There are 15 residues in the CDR3. Germline trimming cut 4 bases from V and 2 bases from J; bases unmatched to any gene: 6. Germline loops: CDR1 SGHAT, CDR2 FQNNGV. CDR3 bases: TGTGCCAGCAGCTCCCGGGACAGGGCCCCCTACGAGCAGTACTTC. Its protein is CASSSRDRAPYEQYF.

The chain links TRBV30 to TRBJ1-4, with D hard to call. V was pared by 2 bases and J by 0 bases, with 10 bases between. CDR1 and CDR2 (germline): GTSNPN, SVGIG (reference sequence). The CDR3 runs to 15 residues. The CDR3 spells CAWSIQRATNEKLFF. CDR3 nucleotides: TGTGCCTGGAGTATCCAGCGAGCAACTAATGAAAAACTGTTTTTT.

V is TRBV6-4 and J is TRBJ2-1; perhaps TRBD1 as D (6 bases). Germline loops: CDR1 MRHNA, CDR2 SNTAGT. CDR3 length: 15 amino acids. Trimming removed 0 bases at V and 4 bases at J, with 10 bases between. The CDR3 protein is CASSDSAGDYNEQFF. The CDR3 region has the DNA TGTGCCAGCAGTGACTCGGCAGGGGATTACAATGAGCAGTTCTTC.

The CDR3 DNA reads as TGTGCCAGCAGCGGACAGGGGGTGACTAATGAAAAACTGTTTTTT. This codes for CASSGQGVTNEKLFF. The V call is TRBV7-2, the J call TRBJ1-4; 10 nucleotides match TRBD1. V was pared by 5 bases and J by 2 bases, with 2 bases of the junction left unmatched. Germline-derived CDR1 and CDR2 are SGHTA and FQGNSA. CDR3 length: 15 residues. The whole variable domain, filled in from reference TRBV7-2 and TRBJ1-4, reads GAGVSQSPSNKVTEKGKDVELRCDPISGHTALYWYRQSLGQGLEFLIYFQGNSAPDKSGLPSDRFSAERTGGSVSTLTIQRTQQEDSAVYLCASSGQGVTNEKLFFGSGTQLSVL.

This chain joins TRBV2 and TRBJ1-2; D uncertain. This CDR3 has 16 residues. The V and J ends lost 2 bases and 4 bases respectively, with 17 bases between them. CDR1 is SNHLY, CDR2 FYNNEI, per germline. CDR3 protein: CASSESRTGFGYGYTF. The CDR3 DNA reads as TGTGCCAGCAGTGAATCCAGGACTGGGTTCGGCTATGGCTACACCTTC.

The gene calls are TRBV7-8 and TRBJ2-1; D unresolved. The germline V and J ends were trimmed by 8 bases and 8 bases, with 13 bases remaining between them. CDR3 length equals 12 residues. The germline V gene encodes CDR1 SGHVS and CDR2 FQNEAQ. This CDR3 reads CASGRRRDEQFF. CDR3 sequence (DNA): TGTGCCAGCGGCCGGCGTCGGGATGAGCAGTTCTTC.

The chain is built from TRBV6-1 and TRBJ2-7, with D unclear. Trimming took off 6 bases at V and 2 bases at J, with 8 bases between the two ends. CDR1 and CDR2 from the germline V gene are MNHNS and SASEGT. The CDR3 has 12 amino acids. The CDR3 sequence is CASSRTAYEQYF. The CDR3, as DNA: TGTGCCAGCAGCCGCACGGCCTACGAGCAGTACTTC.

This clone is a singleton in its sample. The chain uses TRBV18 and TRBJ1-1; 7 bases are shared with TRBD1. The V and J ends lost 8 bases and 6 bases, in that order; junction bases with no gene match: 15. Germline CDR1 and CDR2: KGHSH and LQKENI. This CDR3 region has 15 residues. The CDR3 reads CASQTGQSLGSEAFF. In DNA form, the CDR3 reads TGTGCCAGCCAAACGGGACAGTCCTTGGGGTCTGAAGCTTTCTTT.